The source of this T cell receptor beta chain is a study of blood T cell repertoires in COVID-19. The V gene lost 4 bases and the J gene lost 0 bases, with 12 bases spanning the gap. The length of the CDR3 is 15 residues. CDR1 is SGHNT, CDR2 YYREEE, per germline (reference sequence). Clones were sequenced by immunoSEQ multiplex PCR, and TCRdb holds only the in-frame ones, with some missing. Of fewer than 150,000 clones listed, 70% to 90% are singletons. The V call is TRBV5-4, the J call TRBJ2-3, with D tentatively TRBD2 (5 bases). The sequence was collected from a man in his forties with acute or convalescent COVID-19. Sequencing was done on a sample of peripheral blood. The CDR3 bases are TGTGCCAGCAGCCGACCGGGGTCTAGCACAGATACGCAGTATTTT. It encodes CASSRPGSSTDTQYF.